This record looks at one T cell receptor (beta chain) sequence and its context. What it binds is not known. The CDR3 is made up of 19 amino acids. This sample stems from a study of cytomegalovirus exposure and HLA in healthy donors. This cohort consisted of healthy bone marrow donors. Study-wide results and limits: HLA alleles were associated with 16,951 TCR beta sequences in a later analysis at 0.05 false discovery rate. Investigators reported 150 to 200 TCR beta chains as tied to cytomegalovirus.

PCR employed 60 Vbeta and 13 Jbeta primers. Generated by immunoSEQ multiplex PCR, the TCRdb table keeps only in-frame clones and is missing some. The sample includes about 150,000 clones, around 82% of them seen just once. The sequencing input was PBMCs. This chain uses TRBV21-1 with TRBJ1-4; the DNA was not used to check the table's D call, TRBD1. TRBV21-1 is assigned pseudogene status. The TCR comes from a woman between 45 and 65 years old in good health and CMV-seropositive. CDR3 sequence: CASSKGVKTDRDRKEKLFF. The CDR3 DNA follows: TGTGCCAGCAGCAAAGGTGTAAAGACCGACCGGGACAGAAAAGAAAAACTGTTTTTT.